A single T cell receptor beta chain is shown here with its context. Its antigen is unknown. The data were taken from a study of STAT3 mutations in large granular lymphocyte leukemia. Only in-frame clones appear in the TCRdb table, and some are missing; sequencing was by immunoSEQ multiplex PCR. The sample lists approximately 25,000 clones; about 95% were seen once. Study-wide results and limits: Clonal expansion was inferred from samples taken at other timepoints. Every T-cell large granular lymphocyte leukemia patient had at least one immunodominant TCR beta clonotype. In about 30% of the 18 patients, new TCR clonotypes emerged after therapy. In several patients, dominant TCR clone burden exceeded STAT3 mutant burden, suggesting STAT3 mutation arose secondarily. Differing intervals and regimens complicate linking therapy response to clone burden.

The TCR comes from a man aged 35 to 55 with T-cell large granular lymphocyte leukemia. Some clones in this sample may be carry-over from other donors' samples. What was sequenced was peripheral blood mononuclear cells.

CDR3: CAWSVHEGSPLHF. CDR3 coding DNA: TGTGCCTGGAGTGTACACGAGGGTTCACCCCTCCACTTT. The chain uses TRBV30 and TRBJ1-6; D is ambiguous. The ends were cut back, 0 bases at V and 9 bases at J, with 9 bases in the middle. This CDR3 region has 13 residues. The germline V gene has CDR1 GTSNPN and CDR2 SVGIG (reference sequence).